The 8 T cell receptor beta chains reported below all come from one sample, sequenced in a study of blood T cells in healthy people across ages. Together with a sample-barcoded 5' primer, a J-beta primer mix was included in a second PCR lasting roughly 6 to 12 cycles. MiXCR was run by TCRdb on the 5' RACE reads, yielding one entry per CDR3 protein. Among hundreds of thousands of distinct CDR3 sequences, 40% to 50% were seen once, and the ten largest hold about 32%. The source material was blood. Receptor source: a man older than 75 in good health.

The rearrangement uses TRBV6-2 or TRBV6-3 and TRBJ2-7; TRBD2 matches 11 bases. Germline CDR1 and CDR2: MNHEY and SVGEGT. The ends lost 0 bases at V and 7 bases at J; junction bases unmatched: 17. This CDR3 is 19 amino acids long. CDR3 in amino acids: CASSYSTSGVRKGYNEQYF. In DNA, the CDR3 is TGTGCCAGCAGTTACTCGACTAGCGGGGTACGGAAAGGCTACAATGAGCAGTACTTC.

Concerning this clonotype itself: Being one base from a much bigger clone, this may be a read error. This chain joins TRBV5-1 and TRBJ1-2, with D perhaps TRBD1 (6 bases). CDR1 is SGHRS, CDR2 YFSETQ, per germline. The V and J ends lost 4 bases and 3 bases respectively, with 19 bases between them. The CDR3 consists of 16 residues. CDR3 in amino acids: CASSNKQGSADYGYTF. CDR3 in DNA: TGCGCCAGCAGCAACAAACAGGGCTCAGCCGACTATGGCTACACCTTC.

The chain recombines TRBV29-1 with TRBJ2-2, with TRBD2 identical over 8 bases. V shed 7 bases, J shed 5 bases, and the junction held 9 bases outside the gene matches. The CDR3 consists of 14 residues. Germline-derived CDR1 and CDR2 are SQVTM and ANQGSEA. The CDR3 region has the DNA TGCAGCGCCTGCGAGCGGGGGAGTACCGGGGAGCTGTTTTTT. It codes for CSACERGSTGELFF.

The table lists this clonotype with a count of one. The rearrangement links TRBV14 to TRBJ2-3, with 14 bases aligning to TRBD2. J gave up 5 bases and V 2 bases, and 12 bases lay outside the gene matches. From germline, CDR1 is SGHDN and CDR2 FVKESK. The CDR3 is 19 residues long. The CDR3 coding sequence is TGTGCCAGCAGCCAACGGACTAGCGGGGGGACCCGGGCCGGAGATACGCAGTATTTT. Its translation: CASSQRTSGGTRAGDTQYF.

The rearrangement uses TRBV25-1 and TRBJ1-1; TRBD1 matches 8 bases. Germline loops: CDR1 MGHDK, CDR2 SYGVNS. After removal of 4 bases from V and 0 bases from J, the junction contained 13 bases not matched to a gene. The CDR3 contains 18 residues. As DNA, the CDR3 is TGTGCCAGCAGTGTAGGGACAGGAAGTTTGATCATGAACACTGAAGCTTTCTTT. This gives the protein CASSVGTGSLIMNTEAFF.

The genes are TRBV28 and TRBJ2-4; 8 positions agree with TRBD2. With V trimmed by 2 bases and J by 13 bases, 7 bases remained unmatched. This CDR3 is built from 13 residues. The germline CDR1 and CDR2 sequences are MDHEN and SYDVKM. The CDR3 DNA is TGTGCCAGCAGTTTACCTCGGGGGGGAATACAGTACTTC. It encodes CASSLPRGGIQYF.

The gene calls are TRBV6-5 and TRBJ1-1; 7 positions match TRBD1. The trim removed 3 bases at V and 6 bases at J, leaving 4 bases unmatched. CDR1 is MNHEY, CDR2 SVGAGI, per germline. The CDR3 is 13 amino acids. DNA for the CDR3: TGTGCCAGCAGTTATTCCAGGGGGGCTGAAGCTTTCTTT. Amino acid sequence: CASSYSRGAEAFF.

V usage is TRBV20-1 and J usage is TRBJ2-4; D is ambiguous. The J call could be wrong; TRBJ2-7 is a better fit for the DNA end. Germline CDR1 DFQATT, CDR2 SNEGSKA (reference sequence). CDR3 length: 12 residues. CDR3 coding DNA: TGCAGTGCCCAGGACGTGCTTTACGAGCAGTACTTC. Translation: CSAQDVLYEQYF.